This T cell receptor (beta chain) was documented in a study of shared clonotypes between healthy human individuals. The length of the CDR3 is 13 residues. V was pared by 3 bases and J by 2 bases, with 7 bases between. CDR1 SGHVS and CDR2 FQNEAQ come from the germline V gene. The assay was immunoSEQ multiplex PCR, and TCRdb's table has in-frame clones only and misses some. The sample has 2,100,000 or so clones, more than 90% seen once. The chain links TRBV7-8 to TRBJ2-5, with D perhaps matching TRBD2 (5 bases). This TCR came from a man between 18 and 29 years old in good health. Sample: naive CD4+ T cells sorted from blood. The subset here: CD45RA+ positively selected. In DNA, the CDR3 is TGTGCCAGCAGCTTTAGCGCACAAGAGACCCAGTACTTC. Translation: CASSFSAQETQYF. Supplemented by reference TRBV7-8 and TRBJ2-5, the full variable domain reads GAGVSQSPRYKVAKRGQDVALRCDPISGHVSLFWYQQALGQGPEFLTYFQNEAQLDKSGLPSDRFFAERPEGSVSTLKIQRTQQEDSAVYLCASSFSAQETQYFGPGTRLLVL.